Given below is one T cell receptor (beta chain) in context. Its antigen is unknown. Healthy bone marrow donors made up the cohort. CDR1 GTSNPN and CDR2 SVGIG come from the germline V gene (reference sequence). V lost 5 bases and J 7 bases, leaving 15 bases between the germline ends. The CDR3 consists of 13 residues. PCR employed 60 Vbeta and 13 Jbeta primers. This table comes from immunoSEQ multiplex PCR, and its TCRdb copy is limited to in-frame clones, with some not included. The data show roughly 65,000 clones, around 80% seen once. The sample is drawn from a study of cytomegalovirus exposure and HLA in healthy donors. Across the study: Most donors, about 82% of over 350 genotyped, fell in the Caucasian-associated ancestry cluster.

Study-wide results and caveats: TCR association rates varied by HLA locus in a later analysis, with DRB1 highest and HLA-C lowest.

The source of this sequence is a woman aged 30 to 39 in good health and CMV-seronegative. Sequencing was performed on PBMCs. The chain combines TRBV30 with TRBJ2-1; a weak D match, TRBD1 (6 bases). CDR3 sequence reads: CAWRDTTWNEQFF. CDR3 nucleotide sequence: TGTGCCTGGCGGGACACCACCTGGAATGAGCAGTTCTTC.